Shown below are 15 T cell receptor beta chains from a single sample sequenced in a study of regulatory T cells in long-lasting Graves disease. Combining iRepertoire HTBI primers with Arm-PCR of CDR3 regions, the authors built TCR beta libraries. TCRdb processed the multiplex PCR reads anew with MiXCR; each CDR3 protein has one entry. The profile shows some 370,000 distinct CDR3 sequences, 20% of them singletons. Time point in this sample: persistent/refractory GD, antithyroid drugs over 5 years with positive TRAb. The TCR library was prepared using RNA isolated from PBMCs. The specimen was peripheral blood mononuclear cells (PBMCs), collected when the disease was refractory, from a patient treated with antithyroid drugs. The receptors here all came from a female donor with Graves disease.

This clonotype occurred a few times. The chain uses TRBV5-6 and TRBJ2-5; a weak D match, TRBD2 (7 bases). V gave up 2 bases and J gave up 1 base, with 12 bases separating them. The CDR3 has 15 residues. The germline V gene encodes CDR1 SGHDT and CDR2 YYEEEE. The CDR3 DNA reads TGTGCCAGCAGCTTTTTGGGGGGGCCCCAAGAGACCCAGTACTTC. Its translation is CASSFLGGPQETQYF.

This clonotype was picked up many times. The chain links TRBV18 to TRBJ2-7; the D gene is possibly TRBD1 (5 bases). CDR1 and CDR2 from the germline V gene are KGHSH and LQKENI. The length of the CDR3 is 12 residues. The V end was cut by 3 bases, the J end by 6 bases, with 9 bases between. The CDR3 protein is CASSPFQGEQYF. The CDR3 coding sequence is TGTGCCAGCTCACCCTTTCAGGGCGAGCAGTACTTC. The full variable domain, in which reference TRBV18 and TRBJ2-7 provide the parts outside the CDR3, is NAGVMQNPRHLVRRRGQEARLRCSPMKGHSHVYWYRQLPEEGLKFMVYLQKENIIDESGMPKERFSAEFPKEGPSILRIQQVVRGDSAAYFCASSPFQGEQYFGPGTRLTVT.

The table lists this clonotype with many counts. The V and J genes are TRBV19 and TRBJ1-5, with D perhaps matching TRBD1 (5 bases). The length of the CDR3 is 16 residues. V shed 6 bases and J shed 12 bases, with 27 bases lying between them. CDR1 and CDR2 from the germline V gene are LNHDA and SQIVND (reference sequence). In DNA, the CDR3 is TGTGCCAGTAGCCCCGGACGGACGGCTGGTATTAGGGGCCAGCATTTT. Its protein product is CASSPGRTAGIRGQHF.

The CDR3 sequence is CASSLSGGASGNTIYF. The CDR3 region has the DNA TGTGCCAGCAGTTTAAGCGGGGGGGCCTCTGGAAACACCATATATTTT. The rearrangement joins TRBV12-3 or TRBV12-4 to TRBJ1-3; TRBD1 is a possible D gene (6 bases). This CDR3 contains 16 residues. V dropped 2 bases and J dropped 0 bases, with 11 bases sitting between them.

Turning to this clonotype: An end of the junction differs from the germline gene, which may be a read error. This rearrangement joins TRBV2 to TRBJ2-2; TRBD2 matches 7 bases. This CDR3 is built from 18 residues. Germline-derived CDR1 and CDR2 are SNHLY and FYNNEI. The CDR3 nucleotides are TGCGCCAGCAGCCAATATGTTGTCGGACTAGTAAACACCGGGGAGCTGTTTTTT. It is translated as CASSQYVVGLVNTGELFF.

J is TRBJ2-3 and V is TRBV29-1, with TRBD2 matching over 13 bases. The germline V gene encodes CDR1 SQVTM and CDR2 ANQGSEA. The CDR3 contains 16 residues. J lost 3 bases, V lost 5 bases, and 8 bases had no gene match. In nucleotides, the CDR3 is TGCAGCGTTCGTCCCTTGACTAGCGGGAGGACAGATACGCAGTATTTT. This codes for CSVRPLTSGRTDTQYF.

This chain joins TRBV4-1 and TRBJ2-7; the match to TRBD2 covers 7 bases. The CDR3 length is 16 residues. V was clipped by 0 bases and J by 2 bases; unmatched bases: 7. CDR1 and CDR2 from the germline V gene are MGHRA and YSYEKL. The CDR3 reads CASSQERTGGTYEQYF. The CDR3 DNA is TGCGCCAGCAGCCAAGAACGCACCGGGGGGACCTACGAGCAGTACTTC.

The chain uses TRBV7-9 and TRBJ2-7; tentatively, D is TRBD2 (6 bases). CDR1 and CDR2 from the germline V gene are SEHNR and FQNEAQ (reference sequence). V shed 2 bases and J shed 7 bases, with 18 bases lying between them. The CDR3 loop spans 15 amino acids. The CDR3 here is CASSLHFWDSEEQYF. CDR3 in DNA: TGTGCCAGCAGCTTACACTTTTGGGACTCCGAAGAGCAGTACTTC.

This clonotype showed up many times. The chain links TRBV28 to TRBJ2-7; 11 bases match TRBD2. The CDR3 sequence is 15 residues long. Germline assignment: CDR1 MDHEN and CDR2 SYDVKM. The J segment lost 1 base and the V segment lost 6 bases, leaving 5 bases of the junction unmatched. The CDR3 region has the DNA TGTGCCAGCAGGTTGGGACTAGCGGCTTCCTACGAGCAGTACTTC. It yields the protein CASRLGLAASYEQYF.

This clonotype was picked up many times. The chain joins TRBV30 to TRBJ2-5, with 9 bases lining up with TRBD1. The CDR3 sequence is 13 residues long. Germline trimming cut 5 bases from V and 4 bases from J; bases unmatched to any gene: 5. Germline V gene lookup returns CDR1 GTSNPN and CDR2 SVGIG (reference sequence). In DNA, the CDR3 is TGTGCCTGGGACACAGGGGGCGGAGAGACCCAGTACTTC. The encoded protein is CAWDTGGGETQYF. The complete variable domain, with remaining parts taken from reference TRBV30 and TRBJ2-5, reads SQTIHQWPATLVQPVGSPLSLECTVEGTSNPNLYWYRQAAGRGLQLLFYSVGIGQISSEVPQNLSASRPQDRQFILSSKKLLLSDSGFYLCAWDTGGGETQYFGPGTRLLVL.

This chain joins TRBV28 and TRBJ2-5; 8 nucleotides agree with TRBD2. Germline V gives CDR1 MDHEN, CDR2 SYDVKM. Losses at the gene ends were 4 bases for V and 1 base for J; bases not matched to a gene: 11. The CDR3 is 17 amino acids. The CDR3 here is CASSYGRGAGPQETQYF. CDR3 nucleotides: TGTGCCAGCAGTTACGGGAGGGGCGCCGGGCCCCAAGAGACCCAGTACTTC.

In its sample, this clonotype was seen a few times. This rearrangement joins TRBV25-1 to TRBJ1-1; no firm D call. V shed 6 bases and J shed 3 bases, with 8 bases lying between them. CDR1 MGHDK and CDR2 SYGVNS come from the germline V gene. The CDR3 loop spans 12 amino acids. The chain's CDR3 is CASSQFDTEAFF. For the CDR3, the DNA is TGTGCCAGCAGCCAATTCGACACTGAAGCTTTCTTT.

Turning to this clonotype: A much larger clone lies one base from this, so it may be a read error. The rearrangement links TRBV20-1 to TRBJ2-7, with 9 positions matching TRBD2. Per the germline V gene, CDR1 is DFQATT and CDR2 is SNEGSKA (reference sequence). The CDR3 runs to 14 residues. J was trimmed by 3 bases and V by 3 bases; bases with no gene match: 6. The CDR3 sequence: CSASRSSGIYEQYF. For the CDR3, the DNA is TGCAGTGCTAGTCGGTCTAGCGGGATCTACGAGCAGTACTTC.

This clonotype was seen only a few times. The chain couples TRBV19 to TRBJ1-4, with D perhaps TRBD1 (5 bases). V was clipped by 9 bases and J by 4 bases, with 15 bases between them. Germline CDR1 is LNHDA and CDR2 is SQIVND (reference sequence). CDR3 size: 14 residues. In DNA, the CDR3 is TGTGCCAGCGCCAACGGGGCCGTTAATGAAAAACTGTTTTTT. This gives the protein CASANGAVNEKLFF.

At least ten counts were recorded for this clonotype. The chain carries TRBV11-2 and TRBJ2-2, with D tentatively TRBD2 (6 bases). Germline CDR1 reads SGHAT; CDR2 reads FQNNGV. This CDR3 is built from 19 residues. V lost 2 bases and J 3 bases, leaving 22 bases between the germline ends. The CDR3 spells CASSLPLGVRDTDTGELFF. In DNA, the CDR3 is TGTGCCAGCAGCTTACCCCTGGGGGTGCGGGATACAGACACCGGGGAGCTGTTTTTT.